These T cell receptor beta chains were read from a single sample in a study of radiotherapy plus CTLA-4 blockade in lung cancer. The data were produced by immunoSEQ multiplex PCR, yet TCRdb's version contains in-frame clones alone and is incomplete. The table records about 51,000 clones, around 79% of them present only once. The input for sequencing was peripheral blood, taken from a patient treated with radiotherapy plus ipilimumab. The receptor source for this set is a human donor with non-small cell lung cancer whose response to radiotherapy plus ipilimumab could not be evaluated. Each CDR3 is given with its conserved first and last residue. Fields, in order: J gene, D gene, V gene, clone size, CDR3 DNA, CDR3 protein. D genes are given only for firm matches. Size tells how often a clone was seen (once, few, many) or the class of an expanded clone, and some rows leave it out.

j_call: TRBJ2-2; d_call: TRBD2; v_call: TRBV7-9; clone_size: .; cdr3_nt: TGTGCCAGCAGCTTAAGGCGGGAGGGCGCCGGGGAGCTGTTTTTT; cdr3_aa: CASSLRREGAGELFF
j_call: TRBJ2-6; d_call: TRBD2; v_call: TRBV7-8; clone_size: .; cdr3_nt: TGTGCCAGCAGCTTAGTCGGGGGGGCCAGATTTTCAGGGGCCAACGTCCTGACTTTC; cdr3_aa: CASSLVGGARFSGANVLTF
j_call: TRBJ2-7; d_call: .; v_call: TRBV21-1; clone_size: few; cdr3_nt: TGTGCCAGCAGCAAAGCGGCTCGACAGGGGTTCGGCGAGCAGTACTTC; cdr3_aa: CASSKAARQGFGEQYF
j_call: TRBJ2-3; d_call: TRBD2; v_call: TRBV5-1; clone_size: .; cdr3_nt: TGCGCCAGCAGCTGGGGACTAGCGGGGAAAGATACGCAGTATTTT; cdr3_aa: CASSWGLAGKDTQYF
j_call: TRBJ2-7; d_call: TRBD1; v_call: TRBV7-9; clone_size: few; cdr3_nt: TGTGCCAGCAGCTGGGGACAGGGGAAGGACGAGCAGTACTTC; cdr3_aa: CASSWGQGKDEQYF
j_call: TRBJ1-2; d_call: .; v_call: TRBV2; clone_size: .; cdr3_nt: TGTGCCAGCAGCGCAGGACAGACCTATGGCTACACCTTC; cdr3_aa: CASSAGQTYGYTF
j_call: TRBJ2-7; d_call: .; v_call: TRBV28; clone_size: .; cdr3_nt: TGTGCCAGCAGTTTTAGCCCCCCGGCTAGTGGGAGCTCCTACGAGCAGTACTTC; cdr3_aa: CASSFSPPASGSSYEQYF
j_call: TRBJ2-7; d_call: TRBD1; v_call: TRBV28; clone_size: .; cdr3_nt: TGTGCCAGCAGTTTCGGACAGGGAAAGCAGTACTTC; cdr3_aa: CASSFGQGKQYF
j_call: TRBJ2-5; d_call: .; v_call: TRBV2; clone_size: .; cdr3_nt: TGTGCCAGCAGTGAGGGAAGGAGGGGGAGGGGGTTCCAAGAGACCCAGTACTTC; cdr3_aa: CASSEGRRGRGFQETQYF
j_call: TRBJ1-1; d_call: .; v_call: TRBV7-3; clone_size: .; cdr3_nt: TGTGCCAGCAGCTCCTCAGGGGTTTACACTGAAGCTTTCTTT; cdr3_aa: CASSSSGVYTEAFF
j_call: TRBJ2-1; d_call: TRBD2; v_call: TRBV5-1; clone_size: .; cdr3_nt: TGCGCCAGCAGATTTGGCACTCGGGGGGGTGACAATGAGCAGTTCTTC; cdr3_aa: CASRFGTRGGDNEQFF
j_call: TRBJ1-1; d_call: .; v_call: TRBV5-1; clone_size: few; cdr3_nt: TGCGCCAGCAGCTTGGCCGGGGGAGGGACTGAAGCTTTCTTT; cdr3_aa: CASSLAGGGTEAFF
j_call: TRBJ2-5; d_call: TRBD1; v_call: TRBV27; clone_size: .; cdr3_nt: TGTGCCAGCAGGACATACACAGGGGCTGGGGAGACCCAGTACTTC; cdr3_aa: CASRTYTGAGETQYF
j_call: TRBJ1-5; d_call: TRBD1; v_call: TRBV2; clone_size: .; cdr3_nt: TGTGCCAGCAGGAAAGATGTACAGGGGAATCAGCCCCAGCATTTT; cdr3_aa: CASRKDVQGNQPQHF
j_call: TRBJ2-3; d_call: .; v_call: TRBV5-1; clone_size: .; cdr3_nt: TGCGCCAGCAGCTTGGCCCGAGGTGGGGATACGCAGTATTTT; cdr3_aa: CASSLARGGDTQYF
j_call: TRBJ2-3; d_call: .; v_call: TRBV6-1; clone_size: .; cdr3_nt: TGTGCCAGCAGTGTCTACCGCACAGATACGCAGTATTTT; cdr3_aa: CASSVYRTDTQYF
j_call: TRBJ2-2; d_call: .; v_call: TRBV6-5; clone_size: .; cdr3_nt: TGTGCCAGCAGTTACTCGAACTTCTTGGCCGGGGAGCTGTTTTTT; cdr3_aa: CASSYSNFLAGELFF
j_call: TRBJ2-3; d_call: .; v_call: TRBV7-3; clone_size: once; cdr3_nt: TGTGCCAGCAGCTTATCAGCAGATACGCAGTATTTT; cdr3_aa: CASSLSADTQYF
j_call: TRBJ2-2; d_call: .; v_call: TRBV12-5; clone_size: .; cdr3_nt: TGTGCTAGTGGGACAGGACGGAACACCGGGGAGCTGTTTTTT; cdr3_aa: CASGTGRNTGELFF
j_call: TRBJ2-2; d_call: .; v_call: TRBV4-3; clone_size: .; cdr3_nt: TGCGCCAGCAGCCAAGATTGGCCAACAAACACCGGGGAGCTGTTTTTT; cdr3_aa: CASSQDWPTNTGELFF
j_call: TRBJ2-1; d_call: TRBD2; v_call: TRBV5-1; clone_size: .; cdr3_nt: TGCGCCAGCAGCTTGTCCGGGAGGGCGGATGAGCAGTTCTTC; cdr3_aa: CASSLSGRADEQFF
j_call: TRBJ2-7; d_call: TRBD1; v_call: TRBV5-1; clone_size: .; cdr3_nt: TGCGCCAGCGGACGTTACGGGACAGGGGACCCCTACGAGCAGTACTTC; cdr3_aa: CASGRYGTGDPYEQYF
j_call: TRBJ2-5; d_call: TRBD1; v_call: TRBV6-6; clone_size: .; cdr3_nt: TGTGCCAGCAGCCCGAACGACAGGGGGCGGGAGACCCAGTACTTC; cdr3_aa: CASSPNDRGRETQYF
j_call: TRBJ1-2; d_call: .; v_call: TRBV6-1; clone_size: .; cdr3_nt: TGTGCCAGCAGTCCCCGAGAGGGTGGCTACACCTTC; cdr3_aa: CASSPREGGYTF
j_call: TRBJ1-2; d_call: .; v_call: TRBV6-5; clone_size: few; cdr3_nt: TGTGCTATCAAAAGGGGGTATGGCTACACCTTC; cdr3_aa: CAIKRGYGYTF
j_call: TRBJ1-2; d_call: TRBD1; v_call: TRBV2; clone_size: .; cdr3_nt: TGTGCCAGCAGTGAAAGGGGTGTAGGGGGCGCTTCCGGCTACACCTTC; cdr3_aa: CASSERGVGGASGYTF
j_call: TRBJ2-3; d_call: .; v_call: TRBV18; clone_size: once; cdr3_nt: TGTGCCAGCTCATCCAGGTCGGGGGGCGACACAGATACGCAGTATTTT; cdr3_aa: CASSSRSGGDTDTQYF
j_call: TRBJ1-1; d_call: TRBD1; v_call: TRBV7-3; clone_size: .; cdr3_nt: TGTGCCAGCAGCTTGGCGACAGGGGTTACTGAAGCTTTCTTT; cdr3_aa: CASSLATGVTEAFF
j_call: TRBJ2-7; d_call: TRBD2; v_call: TRBV5-4; clone_size: .; cdr3_nt: TGTGCCAGCAGCCCTTGGGGGAGGGCCGACGAGCAGTACTTC; cdr3_aa: CASSPWGRADEQYF
j_call: TRBJ2-2; d_call: TRBD1; v_call: TRBV9; clone_size: .; cdr3_nt: TGTGCCAGCAGACCTCCAGGGGGCTGGGATACCGGGGAGCTGTTTTTT; cdr3_aa: CASRPPGGWDTGELFF
j_call: TRBJ2-5; d_call: TRBD2; v_call: TRBV10-2; clone_size: .; cdr3_nt: TGCGCCACCCGCGGCGGGGGGGCCGTGGAGACCCAGTACTTC; cdr3_aa: CATRGGGAVETQYF
j_call: TRBJ1-2; d_call: .; v_call: TRBV5-4; clone_size: .; cdr3_nt: TGTGCCAGCAGCTTCGGTATATCCCATCGCGACTATGGCTACACCTTC; cdr3_aa: CASSFGISHRDYGYTF
j_call: TRBJ1-6; d_call: .; v_call: TRBV9; clone_size: .; cdr3_nt: TGTGCCAGCAGCGTAGCGTGGGGAGATAATTCACCCCTCCACTTT; cdr3_aa: CASSVAWGDNSPLHF
j_call: TRBJ1-5; d_call: TRBD1; v_call: TRBV4-1; clone_size: .; cdr3_nt: TGCGCCAGCAGCCAAGGCCGACAGGGGTGGCGCAATCAGCCCCAGCATTTT; cdr3_aa: CASSQGRQGWRNQPQHF
j_call: TRBJ1-3; d_call: .; v_call: TRBV9; clone_size: .; cdr3_nt: TGTGCCAGCAGCGGGCGGGGACGGTTTGGAAACACCATATATTTT; cdr3_aa: CASSGRGRFGNTIYF
j_call: TRBJ1-5; d_call: .; v_call: TRBV7-2; clone_size: .; cdr3_nt: TGTGCCAGCAGCTTAACGGGTTTCAATCAGCCCCAGCATTTT; cdr3_aa: CASSLTGFNQPQHF
j_call: TRBJ2-1; d_call: TRBD2; v_call: TRBV5-1; clone_size: .; cdr3_nt: TGCGCCAGCAGCTTAGGACTAGCGGGAGTATTGTACAATGAGCAGTTCTTC; cdr3_aa: CASSLGLAGVLYNEQFF
j_call: TRBJ2-7; d_call: .; v_call: TRBV9; clone_size: .; cdr3_nt: TGTGCCAGCAGCGTAGCCAGTGACAGCTCCTACGAGCAGTACTTC; cdr3_aa: CASSVASDSSYEQYF
j_call: TRBJ2-1; d_call: TRBD2; v_call: TRBV27; clone_size: .; cdr3_nt: TGTGCCAGCAGTTTCTTACCGGGACTAGACTACAATGAGCAGTTCTTC; cdr3_aa: CASSFLPGLDYNEQFF
j_call: TRBJ1-2; d_call: TRBD1; v_call: TRBV30; clone_size: once; cdr3_nt: TGTGCCTGGACCACCGGGACAGGGGAGGGCTACACCTTC; cdr3_aa: CAWTTGTGEGYTF
j_call: TRBJ2-1; d_call: TRBD1; v_call: TRBV7-2; clone_size: few; cdr3_nt: TGTGCCAGCAGCCCGCTGGGACAGAGCTCCTACAATGAGCAGTTCTTC; cdr3_aa: CASSPLGQSSYNEQFF
j_call: TRBJ1-2; d_call: .; v_call: TRBV6-1; clone_size: .; cdr3_nt: TGTGCCAGCAGGGAGGAGGGGACCTATGGCTACACCTTC; cdr3_aa: CASREEGTYGYTF
j_call: TRBJ2-7; d_call: TRBD1; v_call: TRBV29-1; clone_size: .; cdr3_nt: TGCAGCGTTCACAGGGGGGCTGACGAGCAGTACTTC; cdr3_aa: CSVHRGADEQYF
j_call: TRBJ2-7; d_call: .; v_call: TRBV2; clone_size: .; cdr3_nt: TGTGCCAGCAGTGAATATAGGACTTCCGATTACGAGCAGTACTTC; cdr3_aa: CASSEYRTSDYEQYF
j_call: TRBJ2-5; d_call: .; v_call: TRBV9; clone_size: .; cdr3_nt: TGTGCCAGCAGCGTAAACCCGAGCGGTAAGAAAGAGACCCAGTACTTC; cdr3_aa: CASSVNPSGKKETQYF
j_call: TRBJ2-7; d_call: TRBD1; v_call: TRBV18; clone_size: .; cdr3_nt: TGTGCCAGCTCACTCGGACAGGGCTCCTACGAGCAGTACTTC; cdr3_aa: CASSLGQGSYEQYF
j_call: TRBJ2-3; d_call: .; v_call: TRBV5-6; clone_size: once; cdr3_nt: TGTGCCAGCAGCCTGGGGGTAGGGGAGGTTTCAGATACGCAGTATTTT; cdr3_aa: CASSLGVGEVSDTQYF
j_call: TRBJ2-1; d_call: TRBD1; v_call: TRBV5-4; clone_size: .; cdr3_nt: TGTGCCAGCAGCTCCGGGACAGAGAGCTACAATGAGCAGTTCTTC; cdr3_aa: CASSSGTESYNEQFF
j_call: TRBJ1-4; d_call: .; v_call: TRBV28; clone_size: .; cdr3_nt: TGTGCCAGCAGTTTTGGGGGCGCGGCTAATGAAAAACTGTTTTTT; cdr3_aa: CASSFGGAANEKLFF
j_call: TRBJ2-2; d_call: TRBD2; v_call: TRBV11-2; clone_size: .; cdr3_nt: TGTGCCAGCAGCGTAGGACTAGCGGGAGCCCACGGGGAGCTGTTTTTT; cdr3_aa: CASSVGLAGAHGELFF
j_call: TRBJ1-4; d_call: .; v_call: TRBV15; clone_size: .; cdr3_nt: TGTGCCACCAGCCCGGGACAACCGATCGAAAAACTGTTTTTT; cdr3_aa: CATSPGQPIEKLFF
j_call: TRBJ2-1; d_call: .; v_call: TRBV7-2; clone_size: .; cdr3_nt: TGTGCCAGCAGCTTAGGACTTTACAATGAGCAGTTCTTC; cdr3_aa: CASSLGLYNEQFF
j_call: TRBJ2-2; d_call: TRBD1; v_call: TRBV5-1; clone_size: .; cdr3_nt: TGCGCCAGCTCGGATCCCCAGGGGGCCGGGGAGCTGTTTTTT; cdr3_aa: CASSDPQGAGELFF